This T cell receptor (beta chain) was sequenced for a study of CD8 T cells in Susac syndrome. Study-level points and caveats: There were under 20 Susac-specific public clones in total CD8+ repertoires and roughly 5 in CD8+ TEMRA repertoires.

CDR3 length: 15 amino acids. The V end lost 0 bases, the J end lost 2 bases, and 14 bases lay between the germline ends. CDR1 is SQVTM and CDR2 is ANQGSEA in the germline V gene. Regarding this clonotype: Its antigen is unidentified.

Roughly 0.5 to 1 ug RNA was reverse transcribed with random hexamers. Each CDR3 protein is one row after TCRdb ran MiXCR on the immunoSEQ multiplex PCR reads. This sample carries about 83,000 distinct CDR3 sequences, approximately 95% of them seen once, and the ten largest clones take 0.46%. The V and J genes are TRBV29-1 and TRBJ2-7, with TRBD1 as a possible D gene (6 bases). The source material was CD8+ T cells from PBMCs. This TCR derives from a human donor with Susac syndrome. CDR3: CSVEDLAGAPYEQYF. The CDR3 region has the DNA TGCAGCGTTGAAGATCTGGCAGGGGCCCCCTACGAGCAGTACTTC.